This TCR beta chain was profiled in a study of T-cell reconstitution after alpha-beta-depleted transplantation in children. Unique molecular identifiers tagged the TCRbeta library. TCRdb processed the PCR reads anew with MiXCR; each CDR3 protein has one entry. The data hold some 280,000 distinct CDR3 sequences, with roughly 9.5% observed a single time. This clonotype was found once. V shed 4 bases and J shed 3 bases, with 13 bases lying between them. The V gene's germline CDR1 is LGHNA and CDR2 YNFKEQ. The CDR3 contains 14 residues. The chain recombines TRBV4-2 with TRBJ2-7; either TRBD1 or TRBD2 may fit D (5 bases each). This receptor was taken from a human donor who donated a stem cell graft to a child with SCID. Source: PBMCs from the stem cell graft donor, taken from the stem cell graft. This CDR3 reads CASSRGDAYYEQYF. CDR3 coding DNA: TGTGCCAGCAGCCGAGGGGACGCTTACTACGAGCAGTACTTC.